The 10 T cell receptor beta chains below were found in one sample sequenced in a study of T cell responses to AZD1222 COVID-19 vaccine. Sequencing used immunoSEQ multiplex PCR; TCRdb keeps in-frame clones, though not all of them. The table has 70,000 to 95,000 clones, approximately 89% seen once. Sequenced here: peripheral blood, sampled on day 0 of MenACWY control vaccination. The receptors shown here come from an adult in good health.

Here the CDR3 DNA reads TGTGCCAGCTCACCCGGGGACGAAGAGACCCAGTACTTC. This encodes CASSPGDEETQYF. The chain links TRBV18 to TRBJ2-5; D may match TRBD1 or TRBD2 (5 bases each). The CDR3 is 13 residues long. V lost 3 bases, J lost 3 bases, and 8 bases lay in between. Germline V gene lookup returns CDR1 KGHSH and CDR2 LQKENI.

The gene calls are TRBV19 and TRBJ1-2, with unresolved D. Trimming shortened V by 7 bases and J by 0 bases, and 12 bases separated the two germline ends. The CDR3 has 14 residues. Germline loops: CDR1 LNHDA, CDR2 SQIVND (reference sequence). DNA of the CDR3: TGTGCCAGTAAGAAGGCACCCACTAACTATGGCTACACCTTC. Translation gives CASKKAPTNYGYTF.

The chain joins TRBV14 to TRBJ1-1; TRBD1 might be the D (5 bases). CDR3 length: 15 residues. The germline V gene has CDR1 SGHDN and CDR2 FVKESK. Trimming took 3 bases from V and 6 from J, leaving 17 bases between them. The CDR3 is CASSQTRVNRPEAFF. The CDR3 DNA is TGTGCCAGCAGCCAGACCAGGGTAAATAGGCCTGAAGCTTTCTTT.

The chain has TRBV6-1 and TRBJ1-5; possible D gene TRBD1, 6 bases. CDR1 is MNHNS and CDR2 is SASEGT in the germline V gene. V lost 1 base, J lost 7 bases, and 14 bases lay in between. The CDR3 runs to 15 residues. The chain's CDR3 is CASSEGSGGRQPQHF. Here the CDR3 DNA reads TGTGCCAGCAGTGAAGGGTCCGGGGGCAGACAGCCCCAGCATTTT.

This clone was seen more than once but under ten times. This rearrangement joins TRBV15 to TRBJ2-1; possibly TRBD2 for D (6 bases). The germline V gene encodes CDR1 LNHNV and CDR2 YYDKDF (reference sequence). CDR3 length equals 14 residues. V was trimmed by 3 bases and J by 5 bases, leaving 11 bases between them. The CDR3 nucleotides read TGTGCCACCAGCAGGGGCGGACTAAACAATGAGCAGTTCTTC. This translates into CATSRGGLNNEQFF.

The chain couples TRBV4-1 to TRBJ1-1; unclear D gene. The length of the CDR3 is 19 residues. V shed 0 bases and J shed 0 bases, with 20 bases lying between them. Germline V gene data show CDR1 as MGHRA and CDR2 as YSYEKL. CDR3 in amino acids: CASSQESGPRGILNTEAFF. The CDR3, as DNA: TGCGCCAGCAGCCAAGAGTCCGGGCCTCGCGGGATACTGAACACTGAAGCTTTCTTT.

The chain couples TRBV4-1 to TRBJ2-7; 12 nucleotides align to TRBD2. The CDR3 has 16 residues. Losses at the gene ends were 0 bases for V and 2 bases for J; bases not matched to a gene: 2. Germline V gene sequence: CDR1 MGHRA, CDR2 YSYEKL. The CDR3 is CASSQERTSGTYEQYF. The CDR3 nucleotides read TGCGCCAGCAGCCAAGAAAGGACTAGCGGGACCTACGAGCAGTACTTC.

The chain employs TRBV5-1 and TRBJ1-1, with D unresolved. V was shortened by 5 bases and J by 1 base, with 12 bases between the two germline ends. Germline V gives CDR1 SGHRS, CDR2 YFSETQ. The CDR3 covers 14 residues. This chain's CDR3 is CASRSGRPNTEAFF. The CDR3 DNA follows: TGCGCCAGCAGGTCCGGGAGGCCGAACACTGAAGCTTTCTTT.

This chain links TRBV30 with TRBJ2-1, with TRBD1 as a possible D gene (6 bases). The CDR3 is 14 amino acids. V lost 5 bases, J lost 6 bases, and 17 bases lay in between. Germline V gene lookup returns CDR1 GTSNPN and CDR2 SVGIG (reference sequence). The CDR3 here is CAWPGTRGSNEQFF. The CDR3 bases are TGTGCCTGGCCCGGGACCAGGGGTAGCAATGAGCAGTTCTTC.

The rearrangement links TRBV27 to TRBJ2-2; 13 bases are a match to TRBD2. Germline-derived CDR1 and CDR2 are MNHEY and SMNVEV (reference sequence). This CDR3 spans 17 amino acids. Trimming removed 3 bases from V and 5 bases from J; junction bases left unmatched: 6. The CDR3 is CASSFGTSGAYTGELFF. The CDR3 nucleotides read TGTGCCAGCAGTTTCGGGACTAGCGGGGCGTATACCGGGGAGCTGTTTTTT.